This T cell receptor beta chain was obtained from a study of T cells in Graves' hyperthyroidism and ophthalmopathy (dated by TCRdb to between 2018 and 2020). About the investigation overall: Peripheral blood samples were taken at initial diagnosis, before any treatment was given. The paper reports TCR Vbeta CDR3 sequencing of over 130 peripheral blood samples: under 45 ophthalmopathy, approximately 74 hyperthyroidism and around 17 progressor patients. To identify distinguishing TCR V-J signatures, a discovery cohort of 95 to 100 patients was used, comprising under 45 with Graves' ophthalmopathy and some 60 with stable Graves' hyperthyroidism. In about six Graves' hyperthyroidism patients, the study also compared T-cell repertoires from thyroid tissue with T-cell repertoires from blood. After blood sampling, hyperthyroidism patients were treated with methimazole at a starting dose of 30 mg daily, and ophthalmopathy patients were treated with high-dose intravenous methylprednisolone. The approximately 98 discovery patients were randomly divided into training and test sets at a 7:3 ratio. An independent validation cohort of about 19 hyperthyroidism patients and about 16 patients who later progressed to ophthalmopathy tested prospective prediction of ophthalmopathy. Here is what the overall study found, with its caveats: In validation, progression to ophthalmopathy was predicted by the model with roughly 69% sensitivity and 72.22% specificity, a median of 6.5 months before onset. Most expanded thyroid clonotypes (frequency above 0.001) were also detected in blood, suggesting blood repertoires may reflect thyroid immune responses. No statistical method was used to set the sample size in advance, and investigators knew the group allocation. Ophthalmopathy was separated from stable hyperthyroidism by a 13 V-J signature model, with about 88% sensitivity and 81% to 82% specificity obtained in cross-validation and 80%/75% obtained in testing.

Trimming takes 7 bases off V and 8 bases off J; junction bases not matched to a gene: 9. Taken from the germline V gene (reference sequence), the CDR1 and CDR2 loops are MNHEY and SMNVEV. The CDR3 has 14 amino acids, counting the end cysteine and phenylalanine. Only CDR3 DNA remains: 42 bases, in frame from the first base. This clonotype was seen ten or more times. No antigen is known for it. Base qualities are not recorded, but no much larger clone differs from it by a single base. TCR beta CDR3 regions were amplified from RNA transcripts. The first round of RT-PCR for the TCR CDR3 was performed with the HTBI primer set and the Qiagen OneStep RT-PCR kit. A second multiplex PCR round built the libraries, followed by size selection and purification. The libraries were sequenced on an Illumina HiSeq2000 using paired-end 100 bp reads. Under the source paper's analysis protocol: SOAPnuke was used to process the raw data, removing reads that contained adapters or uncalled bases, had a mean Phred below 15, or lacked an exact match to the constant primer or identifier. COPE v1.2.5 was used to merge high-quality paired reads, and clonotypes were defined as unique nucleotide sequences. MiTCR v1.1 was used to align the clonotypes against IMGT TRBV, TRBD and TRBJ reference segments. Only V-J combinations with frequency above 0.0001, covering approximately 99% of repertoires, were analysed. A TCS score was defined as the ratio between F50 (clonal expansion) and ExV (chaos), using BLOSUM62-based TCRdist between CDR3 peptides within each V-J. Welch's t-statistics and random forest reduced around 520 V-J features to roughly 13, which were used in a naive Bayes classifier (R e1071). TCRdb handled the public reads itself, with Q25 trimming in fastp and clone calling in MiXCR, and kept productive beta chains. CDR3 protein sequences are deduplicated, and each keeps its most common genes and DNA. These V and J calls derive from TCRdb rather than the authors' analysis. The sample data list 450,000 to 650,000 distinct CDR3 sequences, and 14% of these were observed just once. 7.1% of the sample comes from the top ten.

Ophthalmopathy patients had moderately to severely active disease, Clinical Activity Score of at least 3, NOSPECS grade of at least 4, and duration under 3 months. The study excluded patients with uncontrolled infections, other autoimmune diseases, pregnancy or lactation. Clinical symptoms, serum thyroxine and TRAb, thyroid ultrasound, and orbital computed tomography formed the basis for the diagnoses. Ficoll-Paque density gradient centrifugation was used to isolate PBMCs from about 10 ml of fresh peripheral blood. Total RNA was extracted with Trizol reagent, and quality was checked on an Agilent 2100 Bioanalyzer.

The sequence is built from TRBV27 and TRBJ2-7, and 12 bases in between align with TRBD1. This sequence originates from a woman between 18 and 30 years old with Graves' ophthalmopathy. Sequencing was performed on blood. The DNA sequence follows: TGTGCCAGCACCCCCCCGGGACAGGGGGCCCAGCAGTACTTC. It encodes CASTPPGQGAQQYF.